The rows below give T cell receptor beta chains drawn from one sample of a study of T cells in Graves' hyperthyroidism and ophthalmopathy. A single record per CDR3 protein comes from TCRdb applying MiXCR to the multiplex PCR reads. The table has around 490,000 distinct CDR3 sequences, about 20% seen once; the top ten hold 45% to 50%. The source material was blood. The source is a man aged 40-55 years with Graves' ophthalmopathy. CDR3s include the opening cysteine and the closing phenylalanine or tryptophan. The D gene is left open where the match is weak. Expanded clones are given a class, and other clones once, few, many or no size at all.

DNA: TGTGCCAGCAGTTTAGTTGGCTCAGGGGGCATTGGCTACACCTTC
CDR3: CASSLVGSGGIGYTF
J: TRBJ1-2
D: TRBD1
size: few
V: TRBV12-3/TRBV12-4

DNA: TGTGCCAGCAGCTTAATGGGTCCAAACACTGAAGCTTTCTTT
CDR3: CASSLMGPNTEAFF
J: TRBJ1-1
D: NA
size: many
V: TRBV11-2

DNA: TGTGCCAGCAGTACCGACCGGGAAACTCTTCGCGGGTCACCCCTCCACTTT
CDR3: CASSTDRETLRGSPLHF
J: TRBJ1-6
D: NA
size: few
V: TRBV6-1

DNA: TGTGCCAGCAGTTTTACCGTCTACGAGCAGTACTTC
CDR3: CASSFTVYEQYF
J: TRBJ2-7
D: NA
size: NA
V: TRBV12-3/TRBV12-4

DNA: TGCGCCAGCAGCTTGGAGGGGGTAGCCTACGAGCAGTACTTC
CDR3: CASSLEGVAYEQYF
J: TRBJ2-7
D: NA
size: many
V: TRBV5-1

DNA: TGTGCCAGCAGCCGTACAGGACTTAGCTCCTACGAGCAGTACTTC
CDR3: CASSRTGLSSYEQYF
J: TRBJ2-7
D: NA
size: many
V: TRBV5-8

DNA: TGTGCCAGCAGTGTGCTAGCGGGGCCGCCCTCCTACAATGAGCAGTTCTTC
CDR3: CASSVLAGPPSYNEQFF
J: TRBJ2-1
D: TRBD2
size: many
V: TRBV27

DNA: TGCGCCAGCAGCCGAGGGTGGCTGGACACTGAAGCTTTCTTT
CDR3: CASSRGWLDTEAFF
J: TRBJ1-1
D: NA
size: few
V: TRBV5-1

DNA: TGTGCCAGCAGCGTACTGCCAGACTCCTACGAGCAGTACTTC
CDR3: CASSVLPDSYEQYF
J: TRBJ2-7
D: NA
size: NA
V: TRBV9

DNA: TGTGCCAGCAGGGGACTTCCATCGACAACAACGGACATTCAGTACTTC
CDR3: CASRGLPSTTTDIQYF
J: TRBJ2-4
D: NA
size: NA
V: TRBV7-9

DNA: TGTGCCAGCAGTTCCCCTAGCGAGGGCAGGACTGAAGCTTTCTTT
CDR3: CASSSPSEGRTEAFF
J: TRBJ1-1
D: NA
size: many
V: TRBV28

DNA: TGCAGCGTTATCCGGGACTCCGAGGAGGAGACCCAGTACTTC
CDR3: CSVIRDSEEETQYF
J: TRBJ2-5
D: NA
size: NA
V: TRBV29-1

DNA: TGCAGTGCAGTAGCGACCAACACCGGGGAGCTGTTTTTT
CDR3: CSAVATNTGELFF
J: TRBJ2-2
D: NA
size: many
V: TRBV20-1

DNA: TGTGCCTGGACCTTTGGGACTAGGGTAGATACGCAGTATTTT
CDR3: CAWTFGTRVDTQYF
J: TRBJ2-3
D: TRBD2
size: NA
V: TRBV30

DNA: TGTGCCAGCAGTCACTCGTATAAACGGGGGAGCCCCTACGAGCAGTTCTTC
CDR3: CASSHSYKRGSPYEQFF
J: TRBJ2-1
D: NA
size: NA
V: TRBV6-9

DNA: TGTGCCAGCAGCGTAGAGGGGGTCTACGAGCAGTACTTC
CDR3: CASSVEGVYEQYF
J: TRBJ2-7
D: NA
size: few
V: TRBV9

DNA: TGTGCCAGTAGTTATCCGGGAGGGCCAGTTTCGAACACCGGGGAGCTGTTTTTT
CDR3: CASSYPGGPVSNTGELFF
J: TRBJ2-2
D: TRBD2
size: few
V: TRBV19

DNA: TGTGCCAGCAGCTTCACAGAGTACCAAGAGACCCAGTACTTC
CDR3: CASSFTEYQETQYF
J: TRBJ2-5
D: NA
size: NA
V: TRBV7-9

DNA: TGTGCCAGCTCACCACCGGACAATGAGCAGTTCTTC
CDR3: CASSPPDNEQFF
J: TRBJ2-1
D: NA
size: NA
V: TRBV18

DNA: TGTGCCAGCAGTCTCACAGGGGCGCGTGAGGATGAGCAGTTCTTC
CDR3: CASSLTGAREDEQFF
J: TRBJ2-1
D: TRBD1
size: many
V: TRBV28

DNA: TGTGCCAGCAGTGTTGAGGACAATGAGCAGTTCTTC
CDR3: CASSVEDNEQFF
J: TRBJ2-1
D: NA
size: many
V: TRBV2

DNA: TGTGCCAGCAGCCCCGGTACAAAACCTAATGAAAAACTGTTTTTT
CDR3: CASSPGTKPNEKLFF
J: TRBJ1-4
D: NA
size: NA
V: TRBV7-9

DNA: TGCAGTCCCCGGACTAGCGGGACCCGTACCCAGTACTTC
CDR3: CSPRTSGTRTQYF
J: TRBJ2-5
D: TRBD2
size: many
V: TRBV20-1

DNA: TGTGCCACCAGCAGAGCCTTAGGGACCAATCAGCCCCAGCATTTT
CDR3: CATSRALGTNQPQHF
J: TRBJ1-5
D: NA
size: NA
V: TRBV15

DNA: TGTGCTAGTGCCCCGGGGAGTTGGGGGCGCGAGCAGTACTTC
CDR3: CASAPGSWGREQYF
J: TRBJ2-7
D: NA
size: NA
V: TRBV12-5

DNA: TGTGCCAGCAGGGCCGACAGGAGCACAGATACGCAGTATTTT
CDR3: CASRADRSTDTQYF
J: TRBJ2-3
D: NA
size: many
V: TRBV2

DNA: TGTGCCAGCAGTTGGGCAGGGAAGTACAATGAGCAGTTCTTC
CDR3: CASSWAGKYNEQFF
J: TRBJ2-1
D: NA
size: NA
V: TRBV6-5

DNA: TGTGCCAGCAGTAAATTCTACGAGCAGTACTTC
CDR3: CASSKFYEQYF
J: TRBJ2-7
D: NA
size: many
V: TRBV28